Shown below are 23 T cell receptor beta chains from a single sample sequenced in a study of breast tumors, draining lymph nodes, adjacent tissues. Axillary draining lymph nodes of breast cancer patients supplied the node samples. TCRdb re-derived calls from the multiplex PCR reads in MiXCR, one entry per CDR3 protein. The sample has 150,000 to 200,000 distinct CDR3 sequences, about 30% seen once. The source material was axillary lymph node tissue. The receptors shown here come from a female donor with breast cancer. Some clones in this sample may be carry-over from other donors' samples.

A note on this clonotype: This may be a read error: a much more frequent sequence differs by one nucleotide. Since no conserved phenylalanine or tryptophan closes the CDR3, a read error is the likely cause. The DNA is omitted, as the CDR3 cannot be located on it reliably, and the CDR3 follows TCRdb's listing. The V and J genes are TRBV7-2 and TRBJ2-7; whether TRBD2, the table's D call, matches the DNA was not checked. The germline V gene has CDR1 SGHTA and CDR2 FQGNSA. The CDR3 comprises 14 residues, both ends counted. The CDR3 protein is CASSPQAGSGEQHL.

This chain links TRBV5-1 with TRBJ2-3, with D tentatively TRBD2 (6 bases). CDR3 size: 15 residues. Germline assignment: CDR1 SGHRS and CDR2 YFSETQ. V lost 9 bases to trimming and J lost 1 base, with 18 bases between them. The CDR3 DNA reads as TGCGCCACCACAGAGGGAGGAGGGCGCACAGATACGCAGTATTTT. This encodes CATTEGGGRTDTQYF.

The V and J genes are TRBV6-5 and TRBJ1-1, with D tentatively TRBD1 (5 bases). The CDR3 has 13 residues. The germline V gene has CDR1 MNHEY and CDR2 SVGAGI. V was clipped by 2 bases and J by 5 bases, with 9 bases between them. The CDR3 coding sequence is TGTGCCAGCAGTTACGGGGGGAGAACTGAAGCTTTCTTT. Its protein product is CASSYGGRTEAFF.

This clonotype has more than one count but fewer than ten. The gene calls are TRBV5-4 and TRBJ2-4, with 7 bases that match TRBD2. The CDR3 has 19 amino acids. CDR1 and CDR2 from the germline V gene are SGHNT and YYREEE (reference sequence). V shed 3 bases and J 0 bases; nucleotides not matched to a gene: 15. The CDR3 here is CASSWEGGESLVAKNIQYF. CDR3 in DNA: TGTGCCAGCAGCTGGGAGGGCGGAGAGAGCCTAGTAGCCAAAAACATTCAGTACTTC. The full variable domain, with the rest looked up from reference TRBV5-4 and TRBJ2-4, is ETGVTQSPTHLIKTRGQQVTLRCSSQSGHNTVSWYQQALGQGPQFIFQYYREEENGRGNFPPRFSGLQFPNYSSELNVNALELDDSALYLCASSWEGGESLVAKNIQYFGAGTRLSVL.

The chain carries TRBV6-5 and TRBJ2-7; TRBD1 matches 7 bases. CDR3 length: 14 residues. The V segment lost 5 bases and the J segment 4 bases; nucleotides outside the gene matches: 8. Germline V gene data show CDR1 as MNHEY and CDR2 as SVGAGI. The DNA for the CDR3 is TGTGCCAGCAGTCACTGGGGGACAGCATACGAGCAGTACTTC. Protein: CASSHWGTAYEQYF.

This clonotype occurred many times. CDR3 DNA: TGTGCCACCAGCAGGCGACTAGCGGGAGGGGAGACCCAGTACTTC. Its translation: CATSRRLAGGETQYF. The chain links TRBV15 to TRBJ2-5; 14 bases are a match to TRBD2. Trimming took 3 bases from V and 5 from J; bases not matched to a gene: 2. The CDR3 is 15 amino acids. Germline CDR1 reads LNHNV; CDR2 reads YYDKDF (reference sequence).

Of note for this clonotype: This may stem from a read error, because a much larger clone lies one nucleotide away. The chain employs TRBV19 and TRBJ2-1; D is perhaps TRBD1 (7 bases). Germline CDR1 and CDR2: LNHDA and SQIVND (reference sequence). The CDR3 totals 18 residues. CDR3 loop: CASSTRGRGRSPQGEPFF. CDR3 nucleotides: TGTGCCAGTAGTACCCGGGGCAGGGGGAGGTCTCCACAAGGCGAGCCGTTCTTC.

The sample holds many counts of this clonotype. This chain uses TRBV3-1 with TRBJ2-1; the D gene is possibly TRBD2 (5 bases). Germline CDR1 reads LGHDT; CDR2 reads YNNKEL (reference sequence). Trimming removed 4 bases from V and 0 bases from J, with 7 bases in between. CDR3 length: 14 amino acids. CDR3 DNA: TGTGCCAGCAGCCGAGGGCACTCCTACAATGAGCAGTTCTTC. This encodes CASSRGHSYNEQFF.

The CDR3 DNA reads as TGTGCCAGCAGTTTCACCGCGGGAGGGCATGGCTACACCTTC. Translating gives CASSFTAGGHGYTF. The rearrangement joins TRBV12-3 or TRBV12-4 to TRBJ1-2; D not certain. The CDR3 has 14 amino acids. Trimming left V 3 bases short and J 6 bases short, with 14 bases between.

With regard to this clonotype: One end of the junction is discordant with germline, which a read error may explain. The rearrangement links TRBV12-3 or TRBV12-4 to TRBJ1-2, with a tentative D call TRBD1 (5 bases). This CDR3 is 15 amino acids long. CDR3 DNA: TGTGCCGGCAGTTTATGGACAAATAAAAACTATGGCTACACCTTC. The encoded protein is CAGSLWTNKNYGYTF.

This clonotype was counted ten times or more. The chain's CDR3 is CASSQAPGQPQHF. In nucleotides, the CDR3 is TGCGCCAGCAGCCAAGCCCCAGGCCAGCCCCAGCATTTT. The chain carries TRBV4-1 and TRBJ1-5; D remains unclear. The V gene's germline CDR1 is MGHRA and CDR2 YSYEKL. V lost 1 base to trimming and J lost 7 bases, with 8 bases between them. CDR3 length: 13 amino acids.

This clonotype has ten or more counts. The chain joins TRBV18 to TRBJ1-3, with 7 bases that match TRBD1. Germline loops: CDR1 KGHSH, CDR2 LQKENI. V was clipped by 7 bases and J by 2 bases; unmatched bases: 8. The CDR3 covers 15 residues. CDR3 DNA: TGTGCCAGCTACTCGAACAGGGGAACTGGAAACACCATATATTTT. This sequence encodes CASYSNRGTGNTIYF.

V is TRBV6-6 and J is TRBJ1-5; D gene ambiguous. Trimming shortened V by 0 bases and J by 4 bases, and 10 bases separated the two germline ends. Germline V gives CDR1 MNHNY, CDR2 SVGAGI (reference sequence). The CDR3 extends over 15 amino acids. Written as DNA, the CDR3 is TGTGCCAGCAGTTACTCGACCGTGATTAATCAGCCCCAGCATTTT. Its protein product is CASSYSTVINQPQHF.

This clonotype was counted a few times. V and J are TRBV19 and TRBJ1-1; 10 bases are shared with TRBD1. The CDR3 length is 16 residues. Unmatched junction bases numbered 13, after V lost 9 bases and J lost 3 bases. CDR1 is LNHDA, CDR2 SQIVND, per germline (reference sequence). The CDR3 loop is CASQNLIGTGDTEAFF. As DNA, the CDR3 is TGTGCCAGCCAGAACTTGATCGGGACAGGGGACACTGAAGCTTTCTTT.

This clonotype was found many times. The V and J genes are TRBV11-3 and TRBJ1-2; a weak D match, TRBD1 (5 bases). V was clipped by 2 bases and J by 8 bases, with 15 bases between them. This CDR3 has 14 residues. Germline CDR1 reads SGHNT; CDR2 reads YENEEA. The CDR3: CASSLIGPRDGYTF. As DNA, the CDR3 is TGTGCCAGCAGCTTAATAGGACCCCGGGACGGCTACACCTTC. The full variable domain, in which reference TRBV11-3 and TRBJ1-2 provide the parts outside the CDR3, is EAGVVQSPRYKIIEKKQPVAFWCNPISGHNTLYWYLQNLGQGPELLIRYENEEAVDDSQLPKDRFSAERLKGVDSTLKIQPAELGDSAVYLCASSLIGPRDGYTFGSGTRLTVV.

Ten or more counts support this clonotype. This chain joins TRBV4-3 and TRBJ2-7; no clear D gene. This CDR3 is built from 15 residues. The V end lost 0 bases, the J end lost 4 bases, and 13 bases lay between the germline ends. Germline CDR1 is LGHNA and CDR2 is YSLEER. CDR3 region: CASSQEDYGLYEQYF. The CDR3 nucleotides are TGCGCCAGCAGCCAAGAAGATTACGGGTTATACGAGCAGTACTTC.

This clonotype was seen only a few times. A much bigger clone sits one base away, suggesting this may be a read error. The genes are TRBV5-6 and TRBJ1-2; the match to TRBD1 covers 7 bases. Per germline, CDR1 SGHDT and CDR2 YYEEEE. This CDR3 has 16 amino acids. V shed 4 bases, J shed 2 bases, and the junction held 11 bases outside the gene matches. The CDR3 nucleotides read TGTGCCAGCAGCAGACAGGGATCGGGCGTAAACTATGGCTACACCTTC. It yields the protein CASSRQGSGVNYGYTF.

This chain links TRBV12-3 or TRBV12-4 with TRBJ2-7; D unclear. The length of the CDR3 is 13 residues. V was pared by 5 bases and J by 3 bases, with 11 bases between. CDR3 amino acids: CASSPRFRYEQYF. The CDR3 DNA reads TGTGCCAGCAGTCCCCGGTTCCGCTACGAGCAGTACTTC.

The table lists this clonotype with many counts. This may arise from a read error, as a much more abundant clone is one base away. V is TRBV20-1 and J is TRBJ1-6; D gene uncertain. This CDR3 has 15 amino acids. CDR1 is DFQATT and CDR2 is SNEGSKA in the germline V gene (reference sequence). In nucleotides, the CDR3 is TGCAGTGCTAGCTCTGAGGGCTCCTATACTTCACCCCTCCACTTT. It specifies CSASSEGSYTSPLHF.

The chain joins TRBV4-2 to TRBJ2-5, with D tentatively TRBD2 (6 bases). Germline V CDR1 and CDR2: LGHNA, YNFKEQ. V gave up 1 base and J gave up 4 bases, with 13 bases separating them. The CDR3 consists of 15 residues. The CDR3 loop reads CASSQGAGYLETQYF. In DNA, the CDR3 is TGTGCCAGCAGCCAAGGGGCGGGGTATTTAGAGACCCAGTACTTC.

This clonotype was recorded many times. The chain has TRBV5-6 and TRBJ2-7; TRBD2 matches at 7 bases. CDR3 length equals 15 residues. V lost 2 bases and J lost 12; bases outside the gene matches: 17. Germline values: CDR1 SGHDT, CDR2 YYEEEE. CDR3 in amino acids: CASSLGRALMADRYF. The CDR3 region has the DNA TGTGCCAGCAGCTTAGGGAGGGCTTTGATGGCAGACCGGTACTTC.

This clonotype was detected ten times or more. The chain employs TRBV7-2 and TRBJ1-2; 8 positions agree with TRBD1. Germline V gene sequence: CDR1 SGHTA, CDR2 FQGNSA. With 3 bases clipped from V and 3 bases from J, the junction kept 3 bases outside the gene matches. The CDR3 loop spans 14 amino acids. The CDR3 DNA sequence: TGTGCCAGCAGCTTCACGACAGGGGACTATGGCTACACCTTC. As protein: CASSFTTGDYGYTF.

V and J are TRBV12-3 or TRBV12-4 and TRBJ1-4, with D perhaps TRBD1 (5 bases). The CDR3 runs to 14 residues. V dropped 4 bases and J dropped 8 bases, with 14 bases sitting between them. In DNA, the CDR3 is TGTGCCAGCAGTTCCCGGGGCCGCCCAGAAAAACTGTTTTTT. Translated, it gives CASSSRGRPEKLFF.